This T cell receptor beta chain is drawn from a study of HIV-infected children after antiretroviral therapy interruption. Study at large: Median age was about 10 years (interruption) and around 8 years (continuous). Continuous-treatment samples came from weeks 0, 48 and 150.

A remark on this clonotype: Its antigen remains unidentified.

As for treatment: PENTA 11 planned treatment interruption arm or continuous ART arm. RNA-based 3' RACE libraries used unique molecular identifiers. TCRdb re-called the 3' RACE reads with MiXCR, one entry per CDR3 protein. Here the sample spans 40,000 to 55,000 distinct CDR3 sequences, approximately 4.3% being singletons. General study points: By the end of treatment interruption, naive CD4+ clonality (Gini) increased.

This clonotype was sampled from a pool of human donors with HIV. This specimen consisted of CD45RA+ CD4+ T cells from PBMCs, pooled from several time points, obtained from a donor given antiretroviral therapy, either interrupted or continuous. Subset defined: naive CD4+ CD45RA+ CD45RO- T cells.

This CDR3 is CASLAGREAFF. DNA of the CDR3: TGTGCCAGCCTCGCGGGGCGTGAAGCTTTCTTT. This chain joins TRBV12-3 or TRBV12-4 and TRBJ1-1, with a weak D call TRBD1 (5 bases). V lost 8 bases to trimming and J lost 7 bases, with 11 bases between them. CDR3 length: 11 residues.